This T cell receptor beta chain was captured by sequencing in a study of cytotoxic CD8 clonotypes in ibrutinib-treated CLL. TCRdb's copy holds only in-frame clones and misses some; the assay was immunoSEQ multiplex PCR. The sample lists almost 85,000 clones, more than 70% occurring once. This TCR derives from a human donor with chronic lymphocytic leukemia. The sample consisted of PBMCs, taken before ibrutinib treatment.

The CDR3 spells CASTRRGRDTEAFF. The CDR3 DNA reads as TGTGCCAGCACCCGGCGGGGGCGAGACACTGAAGCTTTCTTT. This chain joins TRBV11-1 and TRBJ1-1, with TRBD1 as a possible D gene (6 bases). There are 14 residues in the CDR3. Germline CDR1 SGHAT, CDR2 FQDESV (reference sequence). The V gene lost 7 bases and the J gene lost 3 bases, with 15 bases spanning the gap.